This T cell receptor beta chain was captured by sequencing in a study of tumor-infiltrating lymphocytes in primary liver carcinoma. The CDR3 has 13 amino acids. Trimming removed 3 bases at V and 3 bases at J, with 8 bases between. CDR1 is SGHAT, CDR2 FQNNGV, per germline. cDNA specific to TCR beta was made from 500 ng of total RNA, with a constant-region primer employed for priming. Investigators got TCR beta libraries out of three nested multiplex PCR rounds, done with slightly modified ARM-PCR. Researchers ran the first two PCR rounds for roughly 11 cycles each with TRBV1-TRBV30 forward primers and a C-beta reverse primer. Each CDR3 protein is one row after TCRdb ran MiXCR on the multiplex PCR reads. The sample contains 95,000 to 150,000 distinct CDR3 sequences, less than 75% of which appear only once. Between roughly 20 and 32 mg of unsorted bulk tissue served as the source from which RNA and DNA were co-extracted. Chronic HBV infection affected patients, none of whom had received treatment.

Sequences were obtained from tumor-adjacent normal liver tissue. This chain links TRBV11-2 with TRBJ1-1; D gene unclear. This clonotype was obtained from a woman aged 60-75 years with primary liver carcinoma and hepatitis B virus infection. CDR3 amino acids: CASSFRIDTEAFF. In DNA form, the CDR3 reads TGTGCCAGCAGCTTCCGTATCGACACTGAAGCTTTCTTT.